A single sample gave rise to the 21 T cell receptor beta chains below, sequenced in a study of blood T cell repertoires in COVID-19. Data came from immunoSEQ multiplex PCR; TCRdb stores just in-frame clones and leaves some out. The table lists some 250,000 clones, roughly nine tenths of them singletons, with approximately 1.2% in the top ten. Sample: PBMCs or T cells enriched from blood (not recorded which). These receptors were taken from a human donor in a cohort exposed to, infected with or recovered from COVID-19 (not recorded which). The donor label of this sample is uncertain.

The chain joins TRBV19 to TRBJ1-1, with TRBD1 as a possible D gene (5 bases). Germline V gives CDR1 LNHDA, CDR2 SQIVND (reference sequence). The CDR3 loop spans 14 amino acids. The V gene lost 6 bases and the J gene lost 2 bases, with 13 bases spanning the gap. CDR3 nucleotides: TGTGCCAGTAGCCCAGGGATCTACAACACTGAAGCTTTCTTT. Protein: CASSPGIYNTEAFF.

V and J are TRBV6-2 or TRBV6-3 and TRBJ2-7, with 7 bases lining up with TRBD1. Losses at the gene ends were 5 bases for V and 1 base for J; bases not matched to a gene: 5. The CDR3 extends over 14 amino acids. Germline CDR1 and CDR2: MNHEY and SVGEGT. The CDR3 loop is CASSPGQNSYEQYF. The CDR3, as DNA: TGTGCCAGCAGTCCGGGACAGAATTCCTACGAGCAGTACTTC.

This sequence joins TRBV10-3 and TRBJ2-1, with D perhaps TRBD1 (6 bases). The length of the CDR3 is 15 residues. CDR1 ENHRY and CDR2 SYGVKD come from the germline V gene. The V end was cut by 4 bases, the J end by 0 bases, with 10 bases between. In DNA form, the CDR3 reads TGTGCCATCAGTGTGACAGGCGACTCCTACAATGAGCAGTTCTTC. It translates to CAISVTGDSYNEQFF.

This clone was counted once. The chain carries TRBV30 and TRBJ2-1; TRBD2 agrees at 7 bases. J lost 6 bases, V lost 3 bases, and 14 bases had no gene match. The length of the CDR3 is 16 residues. Looked up from germline, CDR1 is GTSNPN and CDR2 is SVGIG (reference sequence). The CDR3 here is CAWSSGVRTSVNEQFF. CDR3 DNA sequence: TGTGCCTGGAGCTCTGGGGTGAGAACTAGCGTCAATGAGCAGTTCTTC. The complete variable domain, with remaining parts taken from reference TRBV30 and TRBJ2-1, reads SQTIHQWPATLVQPVGSPLSLECTVEGTSNPNLYWYRQAAGRGLQLLFYSVGIGQISSEVPQNLSASRPQDRQFILSSKKLLLSDSGFYLCAWSSGVRTSVNEQFFGPGTRLTVL.

The rearrangement uses TRBV25-1 and TRBJ1-1; D is undetermined. This CDR3 comprises 14 residues. Germline CDR1 is MGHDK and CDR2 is SYGVNS. Trimming left V 6 bases short and J 1 base short, with 12 bases between. In DNA form, the CDR3 reads TGTGCCAGCAGGCCCCTCGGAGAGAACACTGAAGCTTTCTTT. It codes for CASRPLGENTEAFF.

The chain has TRBV27 and TRBJ2-6; 7 bases are shared with TRBD2. The CDR3 consists of 18 residues. After removal of 2 bases from V and 0 bases from J, the junction contained 7 bases not matched to a gene. Germline CDR1 is MNHEY and CDR2 is SMNVEV (reference sequence). The CDR3 DNA reads as TGTGCCAGCAGTTTAAGACGGGGGGAAGGCTCTGGGGCCAACGTCCTGACTTTC. Its translation: CASSLRRGEGSGANVLTF.

This clone has only a few counts. V usage is TRBV7-2 and J usage is TRBJ1-6, with D uncertain. Deletions cut 1 base from V and 6 bases from J, with 4 bases between. Germline V CDR1 and CDR2: SGHTA, FQGNSA. This CDR3 region has 13 residues. Written as DNA, the CDR3 is TGTGCCAGCAGCTTAGGCGGTAATTCACCCCTCCACTTT. It is translated as CASSLGGNSPLHF.

The chain has TRBV12-3 or TRBV12-4 and TRBJ2-7; D remains unclear. V gave up 6 bases and J gave up 4 bases, with 13 bases separating them. This CDR3 has 13 amino acids. CDR3 DNA: TGTGCCAGCAGGCTGGCTCCGGGTTACGAGCAGTACTTC. Translating gives CASRLAPGYEQYF.

The V and J genes are TRBV7-9 and TRBJ1-2, with 10 bases lining up with TRBD1. Germline assignment: CDR1 SEHNR and CDR2 FQNEAQ (reference sequence). The CDR3 is made up of 15 amino acids. V lost 5 bases, J lost 4 bases, and 7 bases stayed unmatched. The CDR3 DNA sequence: TGTGCCAGCAGCCTGGGACAGGGGAAAGGCTATGGCTACACCTTC. This translates into CASSLGQGKGYGYTF.

The rearrangement joins TRBV20-1 to TRBJ2-1; D is perhaps TRBD2 (7 bases). Trimming left V 5 bases short and J 10 bases short, with 12 bases between. The CDR3 is 11 residues long. Germline values: CDR1 DFQATT, CDR2 SNEGSKA (reference sequence). CDR3 DNA: TGCAGTGCTGAAGGGGGAGGGGAGCAGTTCTTC. It is translated as CSAEGGGEQFF.

CDR3 bases: TGTGCCAGCAGCTTGTTAGTGCGACAGGGGGGCAATAGCAATCAGCCCCAGCATTTT. Its protein product is CASSLLVRQGGNSNQPQHF. This sequence joins TRBV5-8 and TRBJ1-5, with 9 bases lining up with TRBD1. V lost 1 base to trimming and J lost 0 bases; unmatched junction nucleotides: 11. Germline CDR1 reads SGHTS; CDR2 reads YDEGEE. This CDR3 contains 19 residues.

This chain uses TRBV24-1 with TRBJ1-1; 7 bases are a match to TRBD1. The V and J ends lost 7 bases and 3 bases, in that order; junction bases with no gene match: 7. This CDR3 is 14 amino acids long. Germline-derived CDR1 and CDR2 are KGHDR and SFDVKD. CDR3 nucleotide sequence: TGTGCCACCAGACCAGGGGGTGGGTACACTGAAGCTTTCTTT. Encoded protein: CATRPGGGYTEAFF.

This chain links TRBV30 with TRBJ1-4; D is perhaps TRBD1 (5 bases). CDR3 length equals 13 residues. V was trimmed by 4 bases and J by 5 bases, leaving 11 bases between them. Germline values: CDR1 GTSNPN, CDR2 SVGIG (reference sequence). The CDR3 DNA reads TGTGCCTGGACCCCCGACAGCAATGAAAAACTGTTTTTT. Protein: CAWTPDSNEKLFF.

V and J are TRBV12-5 and TRBJ1-2, with D unresolved. Germline V gene sequence: CDR1 LGHNT, CDR2 FRNRAP. CDR3 length equals 16 residues. V shed 7 bases and J shed 0 bases, with 18 bases lying between them. This CDR3 is CASVRGSEGTNYGYTF. The DNA for the CDR3 is TGTGCTAGTGTTCGGGGTTCGGAAGGGACTAACTATGGCTACACCTTC.

The chain combines TRBV4-1 with TRBJ1-2; D is uncertain. V was clipped by 0 bases and J by 4 bases, with 12 bases between them. CDR3 length: 15 residues. Germline CDR1 MGHRA, CDR2 YSYEKL. The CDR3 is CASSQDRAAFYGYTF. The CDR3 DNA follows: TGCGCCAGCAGCCAAGATCGAGCGGCATTCTATGGCTACACCTTC.

This clone was counted a single time. The chain links TRBV19 to TRBJ2-1; D might be TRBD2 (6 bases). Trimming cost V 6 bases and J 12 bases, with 15 bases left between them. CDR3 length equals 12 residues. CDR1 and CDR2 (germline): LNHDA, SQIVND (reference sequence). CDR3 sequence (DNA): TGTGCCAGTAGCCCCGGGGAGGCGGTGCAGTTCTTC. Translation gives CASSPGEAVQFF.

The V gene is TRBV15, the J gene TRBJ1-1, with D possibly TRBD1 on 6 matching bases. Trimming removed 6 bases at V and 3 bases at J, with 11 bases between. The CDR3 extends over 13 amino acids. CDR1 is LNHNV and CDR2 is YYDKDF in the germline V gene (reference sequence). The DNA for the CDR3 is TGTGCCACCAGATCATCAGGGGACACTGAAGCTTTCTTT. This encodes CATRSSGDTEAFF.

The J gene is TRBJ2-3, the V gene TRBV5-1, with 7 nucleotides matching TRBD2. V trimming: 1 base; J trimming: 3 bases; junction bases outside the gene matches: 5. This CDR3 is 15 amino acids long. Germline values: CDR1 SGHRS, CDR2 YFSETQ. Written as DNA, the CDR3 is TGCGCCAGCAGCTTGAACGGAGCGGGAACAGATACGCAGTATTTT. Translated: CASSLNGAGTDTQYF.

This chain links TRBV11-2 with TRBJ2-2, with TRBD2 as a possible D gene (5 bases). The germline CDR1 and CDR2 sequences are SGHAT and FQNNGV. The CDR3 covers 16 residues. Trimming shortened V by 1 base and J by 5 bases, and 14 bases separated the two germline ends. This CDR3 reads CASSLVGGGVTGELFF. CDR3 sequence (DNA): TGTGCCAGCAGCTTAGTAGGTGGAGGTGTTACCGGGGAGCTGTTTTTT.

This clone came up many times. The CDR3 loop is CATSDRTGVYGYTF. The CDR3 coding sequence is TGTGCCACCAGTGATAGGACAGGCGTCTATGGCTACACCTTC. J is TRBJ1-2 and V is TRBV24-1; 7 bases line up with TRBD1. The germline CDR1 and CDR2 sequences are KGHDR and SFDVKD. The CDR3 runs 14 residues. Trimming cost V 3 bases and J 4 bases; bases outside gene matches: 4.

This clone was found many times. The chain couples TRBV19 to TRBJ1-1; 10 bases agree with TRBD1. Germline V gene lookup returns CDR1 LNHDA and CDR2 SQIVND (reference sequence). The CDR3 runs 14 residues. Unmatched junction bases numbered 6, after V lost 6 bases and J lost 5 bases. The CDR3 spells CASSRDRGWTEAFF. The CDR3 nucleotides are TGTGCCAGTAGCCGGGACAGGGGTTGGACTGAAGCTTTCTTT.